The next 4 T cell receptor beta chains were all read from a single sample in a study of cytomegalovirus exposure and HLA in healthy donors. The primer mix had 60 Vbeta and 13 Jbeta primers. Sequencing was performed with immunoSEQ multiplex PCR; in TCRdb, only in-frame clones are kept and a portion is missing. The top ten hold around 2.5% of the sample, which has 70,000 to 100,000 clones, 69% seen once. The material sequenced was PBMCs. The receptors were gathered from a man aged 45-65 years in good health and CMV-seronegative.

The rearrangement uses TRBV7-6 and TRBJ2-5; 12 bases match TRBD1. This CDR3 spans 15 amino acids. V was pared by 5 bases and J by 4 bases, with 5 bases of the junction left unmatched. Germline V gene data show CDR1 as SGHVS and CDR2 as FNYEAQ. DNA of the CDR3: TGTGCCAGCAGCCCCGGGACAGGGGGCGGAGAGACCCAGTACTTC. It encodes CASSPGTGGGETQYF.

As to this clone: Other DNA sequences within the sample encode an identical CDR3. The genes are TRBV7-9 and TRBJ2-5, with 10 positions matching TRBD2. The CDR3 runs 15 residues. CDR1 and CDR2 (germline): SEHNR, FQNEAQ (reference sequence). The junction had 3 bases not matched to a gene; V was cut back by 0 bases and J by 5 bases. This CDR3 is CASSLALAGGETQYF. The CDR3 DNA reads TGTGCCAGCAGCTTAGCATTAGCGGGGGGTGAGACCCAGTACTTC.

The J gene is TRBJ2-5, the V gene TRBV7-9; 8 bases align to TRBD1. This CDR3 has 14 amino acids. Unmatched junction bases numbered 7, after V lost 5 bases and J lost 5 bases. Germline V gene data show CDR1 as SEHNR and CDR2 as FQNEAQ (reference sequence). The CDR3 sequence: CASSPRTGRETQYF. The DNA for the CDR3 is TGTGCCAGCAGCCCCCGGACAGGGCGGGAGACCCAGTACTTC. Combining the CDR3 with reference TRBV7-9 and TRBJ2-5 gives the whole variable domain DTGVSQNPRHKITKRGQNVTFRCDPISEHNRLYWYRQTLGQGPEFLTYFQNEAQLEKSRLLSDRFSAERPKGSFSTLEIQRTEQGDSAMYLCASSPRTGRETQYFGPGTRLLVL.

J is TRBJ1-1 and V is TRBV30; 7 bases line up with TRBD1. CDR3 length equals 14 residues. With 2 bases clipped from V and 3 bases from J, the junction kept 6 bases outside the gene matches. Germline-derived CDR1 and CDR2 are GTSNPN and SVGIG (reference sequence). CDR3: CAWSREGAYTEAFF. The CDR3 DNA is TGTGCCTGGAGTCGTGAGGGGGCTTACACTGAAGCTTTCTTT.